Shown below are 14 T cell receptor beta chains from a single sample sequenced in a study of CXCR3-negative and CXCR3-positive naive CD8 T cells. Study-level findings and limits: Naive cells that were CXCR3-positive had more hydrophobic TRB CDR3s (compared with CXCR3-negative naive cells).

No antigen has been assigned to these receptors. UMI-tagged TRB cDNA libraries were built via 5' RACE. TCRdb reanalyzed the 5' RACE reads and collapses them to one entry per CDR3 protein, without DNA. The sample includes 140,000 to 150,000 distinct CDR3 sequences. The specimen sequenced was naive CXCR3+ CD8+ T cells from blood. Documented subset: CD45RO-CCR7+CD27+CD95- naive CD8+ T cells expressing CXCR3 (TNR3+). The origin of the receptors is a human donor in good health. Some clones in this sample may be carry-over from other donors' samples.

CDR3 amino acids: CASRTQGAGGELFF. The chain links TRBV7-6 to TRBJ2-2; without DNA, the TCRdb call of TRBD1 cannot be checked. This CDR3 is built from 14 residues. The germline gives CDR1 SGHVS, CDR2 FNYEAQ.

The chain uses TRBV29-1 and TRBJ2-3; TCRdb outputs TRBD2, but without DNA this stays unchecked. Germline values: CDR1 SQVTM, CDR2 ANQGSEA. The CDR3 runs to 14 residues. The CDR3 is CSVDTSGGPETQYF.

This chain uses TRBV6-5 with TRBJ1-1; the D gene TCRdb calls, TRBD1, cannot be checked with no DNA. CDR3 size: 14 residues. Looked up from germline, CDR1 is MNHEY and CDR2 is SVGAGI. CDR3 residues: CASSYGAQGTEAFF.

The chain combines TRBV6-2 or TRBV6-3 with TRBJ2-7. Germline CDR1 and CDR2: MNHEY and SVGEGT. This CDR3 comprises 11 residues. CDR3 sequence reads: CASSEISEQYF.

CDR3 amino acids: CAWNLGGLDGYTF. This sequence joins TRBV30 and TRBJ1-2; absent DNA, TCRdb's TRBD1 call cannot be checked. Per germline, CDR1 GTSNPN and CDR2 SVGIG (reference sequence). This CDR3 spans 13 amino acids.

The chain links TRBV10-3 to TRBJ2-7. The CDR3 has 14 amino acids. Germline CDR1 ENHRY, CDR2 SYGVKD. This chain's CDR3 is CAIRPIMDSYEQYF.

This chain links TRBV20-1 with TRBJ2-7; TCRdb's D call, TRBD1, is unchecked because there is no DNA. Germline V gives CDR1 DFQATT, CDR2 SNEGSKA (reference sequence). There are 13 residues in the CDR3. This CDR3 reads CSARGDRDYEQYF.

The chain carries TRBV13 and TRBJ2-5; TCRdb picks TRBD2, but there is no DNA to check that call. Looked up from germline, CDR1 is PRHDT and CDR2 is FYEKMQ (reference sequence). The CDR3 is 15 residues long. The CDR3 region is CASSSGTSGGETQYF.

V gene TRBV7-9 combines with J gene TRBJ2-7; the D call from TCRdb, TRBD1, cannot be confirmed without DNA. The CDR3 is 15 residues long. Germline values: CDR1 SEHNR, CDR2 FQNEAQ (reference sequence). CDR3 region: CASSQDSDPTYEQYF.

The chain has TRBV5-1 and TRBJ2-7; the TCRdb call, TRBD1, lacks DNA for checking. The CDR3 has 16 residues. The germline V gene has CDR1 SGHRS and CDR2 YFSETQ. CDR3 protein: CASSLSGGTYSYEQYF.

The chain recombines TRBV7-9 with TRBJ2-2; there is no DNA to check the TCRdb D call of TRBD2. The CDR3 runs 20 residues. In germline, CDR1 is SEHNR, CDR2 FQNEAQ (reference sequence). CDR3: CASSLPLAGGPKENTGELFF.

The chain is built from TRBV10-3 and TRBJ2-7; there is no DNA to check the TCRdb D call of TRBD1. This CDR3 has 14 amino acids. Germline V lookup: CDR1 ENHRY, CDR2 SYGVKD. The CDR3 spells CATALGGATYEQYF.

This chain links TRBV28 with TRBJ2-1; TCRdb selects TRBD1, and the lack of DNA leaves this call unchecked. Germline V CDR1 and CDR2: MDHEN, SYDVKM. The length of the CDR3 is 14 residues. The CDR3 region is CASGAGGRYNEQFF.

V usage is TRBV29-1 and J usage is TRBJ1-2. This CDR3 region has 12 residues. Germline V CDR1 and CDR2: SQVTM, ANQGSEA. CDR3 region: CSDTGPNYGYTF.